This T cell receptor beta chain was documented in a study of T cell responses to AZD1222 COVID-19 vaccine. Method: immunoSEQ multiplex PCR; TCRdb's copy keeps in-frame clones and lacks some. The table includes about 150,000 clones, 90% detected once. The sequences come from peripheral blood, collected on day 0 of AZD1222 vaccination. This receptor was taken from an adult in good health.

Here the CDR3 DNA reads TGTGCCAGTGCAGACCAGGGTTCCAAAAACATTCAGTACTTC. This encodes CASADQGSKNIQYF. The rearrangement joins TRBV19 to TRBJ2-4, with a possible D match to TRBD1 (5 bases). The CDR3 extends over 14 amino acids. V lost 8 bases, J lost 2 bases, and 13 bases lay in between. The germline CDR1 and CDR2 sequences are LNHDA and SQIVND (reference sequence).